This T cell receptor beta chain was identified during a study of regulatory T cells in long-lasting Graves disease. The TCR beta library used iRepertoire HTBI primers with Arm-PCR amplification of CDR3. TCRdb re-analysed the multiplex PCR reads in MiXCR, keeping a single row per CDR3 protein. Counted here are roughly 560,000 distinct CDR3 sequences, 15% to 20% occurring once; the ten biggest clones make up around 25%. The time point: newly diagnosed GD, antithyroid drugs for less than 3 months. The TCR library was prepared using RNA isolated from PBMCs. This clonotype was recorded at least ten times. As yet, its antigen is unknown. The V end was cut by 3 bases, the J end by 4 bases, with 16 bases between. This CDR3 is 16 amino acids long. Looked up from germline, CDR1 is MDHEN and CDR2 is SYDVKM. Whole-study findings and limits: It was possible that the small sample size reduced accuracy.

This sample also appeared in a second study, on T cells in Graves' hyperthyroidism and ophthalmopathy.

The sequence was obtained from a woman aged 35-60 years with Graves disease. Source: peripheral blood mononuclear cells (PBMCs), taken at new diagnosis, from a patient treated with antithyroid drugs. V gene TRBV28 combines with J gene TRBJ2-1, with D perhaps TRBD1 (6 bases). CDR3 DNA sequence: TGTGCCAGCAGTTTCCTCCGGGACAAGCCGTACAATGAGCAGTTCTTC. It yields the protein CASSFLRDKPYNEQFF.